This T cell receptor beta chain was sequenced in a study of blood T cell repertoires in COVID-19. Study as a whole: Sites in the United States, Italy and Spain provided acute and convalescent COVID-19 samples. PBMCs, B-cell-depleted T cells, or T cells provided the cDNA or gDNA that made up the material.

The Seattle patients, enrolled during active infection, were followed longitudinally. Assay: immunoSEQ multiplex PCR; the TCRdb copy retains only in-frame clones and omits some. The sample gives roughly 110,000 clones, approximately 85% of which show up once; more than 5% is in the top ten. Germline-derived CDR1 and CDR2 are LGHNT and FRNRAP. Trimming removed 3 bases at V and 2 bases at J, with 14 bases between. The CDR3 consists of 15 residues. Specimen: peripheral blood. The sequence came from a woman aged 55-69 years with COVID-19, enrolled during active disease. The V gene is TRBV12-5, the J gene TRBJ2-7; D perhaps matches TRBD1 (5 bases). The CDR3 loop is CASGFSLGQAYEQYF. CDR3 nucleotide sequence: TGTGCTAGTGGTTTTTCCCTCGGACAAGCCTACGAGCAGTACTTC.